The clone carrying this T cell receptor beta chain was observed at least ten times. The sample originates from a study of blood T cells in healthy people across ages. V was shortened by 3 bases and J by 0 bases, with 6 bases between the two germline ends. Germline V lookup: CDR1 LGHNA, CDR2 YSLEER. The CDR3 covers 13 residues. Sample-barcoded 5' priming and a J-beta primer mix drove a second PCR of 7 to 11 cycles. In TCRdb, the 5' RACE reads were re-called with MiXCR into one record per CDR3 protein. The sample lists 1.5 million or so distinct CDR3 sequences, roughly 43% occurring once. Caucasian individuals from Russia who were healthy and aged 6 to 90 acted as donors. It was roughly 10 milliliters of peripheral blood that were drawn from each donor.

The chain couples TRBV4-3 to TRBJ2-7; D not resolved. This clonotype was obtained from a woman aged 18-35 years in good health. The sequenced sample consisted of blood. The CDR3 coding sequence is TGCGCCAGCAGCCACTCTCTCTCCTACGAGCAGTACTTC. Translating it yields CASSHSLSYEQYF.